The sequence of this T cell receptor beta chain was determined in a study of regulatory T cells in long-lasting Graves disease. This clonotype was counted at least ten times. Libraries of TCR beta came from iRepertoire HTBI primers plus Arm-PCR of CDR3 regions. How the authors handled the data: Identified segments across samples numbered about 60 TRBV and approximately 15 TRBJ. TCRdb reprocessed the multiplex PCR reads via MiXCR and lists one record per CDR3 protein. None of the V and J calls come from the authors' own analysis; TCRdb made them. The sample comprises 400,000 to 450,000 distinct CDR3 sequences, under 15% of which are singletons, and approximately 15% rests with the top ten. Time point indicated: newly diagnosed GD, antithyroid drugs for less than 3 months. TCR sequences were obtained from RNA taken from PBMCs. The CDR3 has 16 residues. V lost 5 bases and J 5 bases, leaving 19 bases between the germline ends.

The sample was also linked to a second study, of T cells in Graves' hyperthyroidism and ophthalmopathy. That source notes: Hyperthyroidism was newly diagnosed in patients aged 18 to 65 (duration under 2 months). Within blood appeared most thyroid clonotypes that had expanded above 0.001.

The chain employs TRBV12-3 or TRBV12-4 and TRBJ2-1; D remains unclear. The receptor's source is a woman aged 25 to 39 with Graves disease. The sequences come from peripheral blood mononuclear cells (PBMCs), collected at new diagnosis, from a patient treated with antithyroid drugs. CDR3 protein: CASSGLTLPKHNEQFF. The CDR3 nucleotides read TGTGCCAGCAGTGGGTTGACTCTACCCAAACACAATGAGCAGTTCTTC.